One sample yielded the 25 T cell receptor beta chains listed below, sequenced in a study of shared clonotypes between healthy human individuals. TCRdb's table, derived via immunoSEQ multiplex PCR, lists solely in-frame clones and lacks some. Of more than 2 million clones detected, over 85% appear once; the ten largest clones hold 0.1% to 0.15%. Sequencing used naive CD4+ T cells sorted from blood. The subset was: CD45RA+ positively selected. All receptors come from a man younger than 35 in good health.

The J gene is TRBJ2-3, the V gene TRBV5-1, with 9 positions matching TRBD2. Trimming cost V 0 bases and J 2 bases; bases outside gene matches: 7. CDR1 is SGHRS and CDR2 is YFSETQ in the germline V gene. This CDR3 comprises 17 residues. The CDR3 protein is CASSLVGSGGLTDTQYF. The DNA of the CDR3 is TGCGCCAGCAGCTTGGTGGGTAGCGGGGGTCTCACAGATACGCAGTATTTT.

The chain employs TRBV5-7 and TRBJ2-2; D is unresolved. TRBV5-7 falls under the ORF class, with uncertain function. Between the trimmed V and J ends, which lost 2 bases and 0 bases, there was a span of 8 bases. The CDR3 is 15 amino acids. The CDR3 coding sequence is TGTGCCAGCAGCTTTTCGGCAGCGAACACCGGGGAGCTGTTTTTT. Its protein product is CASSFSAANTGELFF.

The chain carries TRBV30 and TRBJ2-5; D gene ambiguous. This CDR3 is 12 amino acids long. With 1 base removed from V and 5 bases from J, the gap between germline ends came to 8 bases. The germline gives CDR1 GTSNPN, CDR2 SVGIG (reference sequence). For the CDR3, the DNA is TGTGCCTGGAGTGCCGTTGTCGAGACCCAGTACTTC. Residues: CAWSAVVETQYF.

The chain joins TRBV19 to TRBJ1-1; 7 nucleotides line up with TRBD1. The CDR3 consists of 13 residues. Germline CDR1 is LNHDA and CDR2 is SQIVND (reference sequence). J gave up 8 bases and V 5 bases, and 8 bases lay outside the gene matches. CDR3 loop: CASSGYGDREAFF. The CDR3 coding sequence is TGTGCCAGTAGTGGCTATGGGGACAGAGAAGCTTTCTTT.

This sequence joins TRBV5-1 and TRBJ2-1; 9 nucleotides line up with TRBD2. Germline CDR1 reads SGHRS; CDR2 reads YFSETQ. J lost 4 bases, V lost 0 bases, and 2 bases had no gene match. This CDR3 region has 15 residues. Written as DNA, the CDR3 is TGCGCCAGCAGCTTGGTGCTAGCGGGATACAATGAGCAGTTCTTC. This translates into CASSLVLAGYNEQFF.

This clone was seen just once. V and J are TRBV7-9 and TRBJ2-2, with 7 bases matching TRBD2. CDR1 and CDR2 (germline): SEHNR, FQNEAQ (reference sequence). V lost 6 bases to trimming and J lost 4 bases; unmatched junction nucleotides: 5. The CDR3 covers 14 residues. The CDR3 nucleotides read TGTGCCAGCAGATCTAGCGGAGGCACCGGGGAGCTGTTTTTT. This gives the protein CASRSSGGTGELFF.

V usage is TRBV7-9 and J usage is TRBJ2-1; D is ambiguous. V lost 0 bases and J 5 bases, leaving 8 bases between the germline ends. This CDR3 comprises 14 residues. Germline CDR1 SEHNR, CDR2 FQNEAQ (reference sequence). The CDR3 reads CASSLAPTHNEQFF. CDR3 sequence (DNA): TGTGCCAGCAGCTTAGCTCCAACCCACAATGAGCAGTTCTTC.

This clone was seen just once. A much larger clone lies one base from this, so it may be a read error. The V gene is TRBV6-1, the J gene TRBJ2-2, with D possibly being TRBD1 (6 bases). This CDR3 has 13 amino acids. The V gene's germline CDR1 is MNHNS and CDR2 SASEGT. Deletions cut 6 bases from V and 3 bases from J, with 8 bases between. CDR3 sequence (DNA): TGTGCCAGCAGGAGGACAGACACCGGGGAGCTGTTTTTT. The encoded protein is CASRRTDTGELFF.

This rearrangement joins TRBV6-6 to TRBJ2-1; D gene ambiguous. The CDR3 has 13 amino acids. V lost 7 bases and J lost 7, with 14 bases in between. Germline V gene data show CDR1 as MNHNY and CDR2 as SVGAGI (reference sequence). The CDR3 loop is CASIKVGENEQFF. CDR3 bases: TGTGCCAGCATAAAAGTTGGGGAAAATGAGCAGTTCTTC.

The chain recombines TRBV18 with TRBJ1-5, with a possible D match to TRBD1 (5 bases). The CDR3 length is 14 residues. Deletions cut 2 bases from V and 8 bases from J, with 13 bases between. The germline gives CDR1 KGHSH, CDR2 LQKENI. This CDR3 reads CASSPSGEREPQHF. The CDR3, as DNA: TGTGCCAGCTCACCATCGGGGGAGAGGGAGCCCCAGCATTTT.

In the case of this clone: Other DNA sequences in the same sample also yield this CDR3. This chain uses TRBV9 with TRBJ2-3; D is uncertain. Germline CDR1 and CDR2: SGDLS and YYNGEE. The V gene lost 4 bases and the J gene lost 2 bases, with 5 bases spanning the gap. The CDR3 has 12 amino acids. The DNA of the CDR3 is TGTGCCAGCAGCCTCTCCACAGATACGCAGTATTTT. This encodes CASSLSTDTQYF.

The gene calls are TRBV10-3 and TRBJ2-7; perhaps TRBD1 as D (5 bases). The germline V gene encodes CDR1 ENHRY and CDR2 SYGVKD. The V end lost 0 bases, the J end lost 2 bases, and 11 bases lay between the germline ends. This CDR3 has 15 amino acids. The CDR3 coding sequence is TGTGCCATCAGTGAGTCGGGCAGGGCTCCCTACGAGCAGTACTTC. Translating it yields CAISESGRAPYEQYF.

The chain joins TRBV6-1 to TRBJ2-1; D tentatively fits TRBD1 or TRBD2 (7 bases each). The CDR3 loop spans 16 amino acids. Per germline, CDR1 MNHNS and CDR2 SASEGT. The V end was cut by 1 base, the J end by 7 bases, with 17 bases between. The CDR3 spells CASSEGLQGGRNEQFF. The CDR3 DNA is TGTGCCAGCAGTGAAGGGTTGCAGGGGGGGAGAAATGAGCAGTTCTTC.

The chain is built from TRBV27 and TRBJ2-7; 9 nucleotides line up with TRBD2. The CDR3 covers 14 residues. V lost 10 bases to trimming and J lost 0 bases; unmatched junction nucleotides: 7. Germline V CDR1 and CDR2: MNHEY, SMNVEV (reference sequence). DNA of the CDR3: TGTGCCACCCGTCAGCGGGAGGACTCCTACGAGCAGTACTTC. It codes for CATRQREDSYEQYF.

This chain connects TRBV5-6 to TRBJ1-2, with D perhaps TRBD1 (6 bases). Germline loops: CDR1 SGHDT, CDR2 YYEEEE. CDR3 length equals 13 residues. Trimming pared 0 bases from V and 9 bases from J, leaving 12 bases between. In DNA form, the CDR3 reads TGTGCCAGCAGCTTGGGAGGGCAGGGGCGCTACACCTTC. It encodes CASSLGGQGRYTF.

This chain connects TRBV4-1 to TRBJ2-2, with D perhaps matching TRBD1 (6 bases). CDR1 and CDR2 from the germline V gene are MGHRA and YSYEKL. Trimming took off 5 bases at V and 6 bases at J, with 19 bases between the two ends. CDR3 length: 16 residues. CDR3 residues: CASSNRTAGLPGELFF. CDR3 nucleotides: TGCGCCAGCAGCAACAGGACAGCTGGGTTACCCGGGGAGCTGTTTTTT.

V and J are TRBV5-6 and TRBJ1-1; 7 bases fit TRBD1. Germline CDR1 SGHDT, CDR2 YYEEEE. V dropped 4 bases and J dropped 3; count of bases not matched to a gene: 6. The CDR3 totals 14 residues. CDR3 protein: CASSLTGRDTEAFF. CDR3 nucleotides: TGTGCCAGCAGCCTGACAGGGAGGGACACTGAAGCTTTCTTT.

This rearrangement joins TRBV7-6 to TRBJ1-1; D not resolved. V lost 5 bases and J 1 base, leaving 14 bases between the germline ends. There are 15 residues in the CDR3. Germline CDR1 and CDR2: SGHVS and FNYEAQ. The chain's CDR3 is CASSARQMGNTEAFF. In DNA form, the CDR3 reads TGTGCCAGCAGCGCCCGCCAGATGGGGAACACTGAAGCTTTCTTT.

This sequence joins TRBV2 and TRBJ2-3; the match to TRBD2 covers 11 bases. Germline CDR1 reads SNHLY; CDR2 reads FYNNEI. The CDR3 consists of 16 residues. The junction had 5 bases not matched to a gene; V was cut back by 6 bases and J by 0 bases. The CDR3 region has the DNA TGTGCCAGCAGGACCCGACTAGCGGGGAGCACAGATACGCAGTATTTT. Protein sequence: CASRTRLAGSTDTQYF.

The rearrangement links TRBV6-5 to TRBJ1-1, with no clear D. The CDR3 has 13 residues. V shed 1 base and J shed 1 base, with 4 bases lying between them. Germline V gene data show CDR1 as MNHEY and CDR2 as SVGAGI. Written as DNA, the CDR3 is TGTGCCAGCAGTTACTACGGGAACACTGAAGCTTTCTTT. It encodes CASSYYGNTEAFF.

The J gene is TRBJ2-1, the V gene TRBV30, with 7 bases aligning to TRBD1. The germline V gene encodes CDR1 GTSNPN and CDR2 SVGIG (reference sequence). This CDR3 is built from 12 residues. Germline trimming cut 5 bases from V and 9 bases from J; bases unmatched to any gene: 7. The DNA of the CDR3 is TGTGCCTGGGACAGGGACCGCGGTGAGCAGTTCTTC. Translated: CAWDRDRGEQFF.

Note on this clone: This CDR3 is also generated by other DNA sequences in the sample. The rearrangement uses TRBV9 and TRBJ1-2, with 8 bases fitting TRBD1. Trimming removed 0 bases from V and 2 bases from J; junction bases left unmatched: 3. The CDR3 has 15 amino acids. Germline V CDR1 and CDR2: SGDLS, YYNGEE. The CDR3 loop reads CASSVVGTGNYGYTF. The CDR3, as DNA: TGTGCCAGCAGCGTAGTGGGGACAGGCAACTATGGCTACACCTTC.

V is TRBV27 and J is TRBJ2-7, with 10 positions matching TRBD2. Germline CDR1 is MNHEY and CDR2 is SMNVEV (reference sequence). Trimming cost V 2 bases and J 0 bases; bases outside gene matches: 4. The CDR3 consists of 16 residues. The CDR3 nucleotides read TGTGCCAGCAGTTTACGATGGACTAGCGGCTCCTACGAGCAGTACTTC. This sequence encodes CASSLRWTSGSYEQYF.

To note about this clone: Other nucleotide sequences in the sample specify the same CDR3. The chain recombines TRBV2 with TRBJ1-2; perhaps TRBD1 as D (5 bases). From germline, CDR1 is SNHLY and CDR2 FYNNEI. The length of the CDR3 is 13 residues. Trimming shortened V by 4 bases and J by 1 base, and 7 bases separated the two germline ends. CDR3: CASSADSNYGYTF. CDR3 in DNA: TGTGCCAGCAGTGCCGACAGTAACTATGGCTACACCTTC.

The V gene is TRBV7-9, the J gene TRBJ2-2; 10 nucleotides match TRBD1. V lost 6 bases to trimming and J lost 7 bases; unmatched junction nucleotides: 8. This CDR3 has 15 amino acids. The germline V gene encodes CDR1 SEHNR and CDR2 FQNEAQ (reference sequence). The CDR3 DNA reads TGTGCCAGCAGTTCCGGGACAGGGGAAATCGGGGAGCTGTTTTTT. This translates into CASSSGTGEIGELFF.